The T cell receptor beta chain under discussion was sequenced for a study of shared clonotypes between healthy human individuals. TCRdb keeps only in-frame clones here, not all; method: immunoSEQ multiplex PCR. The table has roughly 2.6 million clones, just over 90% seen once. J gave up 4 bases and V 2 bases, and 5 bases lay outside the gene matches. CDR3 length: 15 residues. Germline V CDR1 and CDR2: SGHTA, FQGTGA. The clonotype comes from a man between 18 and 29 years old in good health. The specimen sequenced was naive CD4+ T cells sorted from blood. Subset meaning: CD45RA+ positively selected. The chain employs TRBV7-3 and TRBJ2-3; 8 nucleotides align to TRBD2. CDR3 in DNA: TGTGCCAGCAGCTTAGGGCGGGGGGCCGCAGATACGCAGTATTTT. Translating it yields CASSLGRGAADTQYF.